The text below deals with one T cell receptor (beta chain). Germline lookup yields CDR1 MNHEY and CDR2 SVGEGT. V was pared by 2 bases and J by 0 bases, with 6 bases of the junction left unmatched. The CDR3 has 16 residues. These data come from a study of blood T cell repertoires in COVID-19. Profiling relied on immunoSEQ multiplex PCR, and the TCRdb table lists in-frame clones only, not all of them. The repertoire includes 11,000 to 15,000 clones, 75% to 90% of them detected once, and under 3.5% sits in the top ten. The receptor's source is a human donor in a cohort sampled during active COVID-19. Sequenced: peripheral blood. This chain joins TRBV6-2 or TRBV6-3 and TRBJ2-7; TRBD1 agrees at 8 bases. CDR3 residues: CASSYRTGLGSYEQYF. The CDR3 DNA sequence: TGTGCCAGCAGTTACAGGACAGGGTTGGGCTCCTACGAGCAGTACTTC.